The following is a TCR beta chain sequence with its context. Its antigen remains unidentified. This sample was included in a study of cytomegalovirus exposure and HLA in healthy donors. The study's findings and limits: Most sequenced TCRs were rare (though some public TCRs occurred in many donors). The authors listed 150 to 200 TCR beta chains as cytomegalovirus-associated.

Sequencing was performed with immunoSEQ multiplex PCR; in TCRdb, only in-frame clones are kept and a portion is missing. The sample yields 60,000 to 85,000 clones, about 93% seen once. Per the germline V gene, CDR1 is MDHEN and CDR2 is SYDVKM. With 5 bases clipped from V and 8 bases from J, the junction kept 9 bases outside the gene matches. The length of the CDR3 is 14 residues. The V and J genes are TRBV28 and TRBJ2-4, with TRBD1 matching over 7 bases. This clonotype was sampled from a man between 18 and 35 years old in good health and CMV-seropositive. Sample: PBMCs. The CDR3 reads CASSPYRGEDIQYF. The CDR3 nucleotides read TGTGCCAGCAGTCCATACAGGGGCGAGGACATTCAGTACTTC.